This is a list of T cell receptor beta chains from one sample in a study of identical twins. Each CDR3 protein is one row after TCRdb ran MiXCR on the 5' RACE reads. In the table there are 550,000 to 800,000 distinct CDR3 sequences, around 7.4% of which are singletons. These same data were also listed under a study on yellow fever vaccine responses in identical twins.

Sequencing input: PBMCs. The receptors shown here come from a woman aged 18 to 35 in good health. CDR3s include the opening cysteine and the closing phenylalanine or tryptophan. The D gene is left open where the match is weak. The size field is filled for only some rows; it gives once, few, many or a size class.

v_gene: TRBV12-3/TRBV12-4
j_gene: TRBJ1-6
len: 13
abundance: many
d_gene: -
CDR3aa: CASSSPGYSPLHF
CDR3nt: TGTGCCAGCAGTTCCCCAGGGTACTCACCCCTCCACTTT

v_gene: TRBV9
j_gene: TRBJ2-5
len: 16
abundance: -
d_gene: TRBD1
CDR3aa: CASSALDRGLLETQYF
CDR3nt: TGTGCCAGCAGCGCCCTTGACAGGGGGCTGTTGGAGACCCAGTACTTC

v_gene: TRBV20-1
j_gene: TRBJ2-5
len: 16
abundance: -
d_gene: -
CDR3aa: CSASLVSNTIQETQYF
CDR3nt: TGCAGTGCTAGTTTAGTGTCCAATACAATCCAAGAGACCCAGTACTTC

v_gene: TRBV12-3/TRBV12-4
j_gene: TRBJ1-2
len: 14
abundance: many
d_gene: -
CDR3aa: CASSLESAYPTRDF
CDR3nt: TGTGCCAGCAGTTTGGAATCGGCCTACCCTACCCGGGACTTC

v_gene: TRBV12-3/TRBV12-4
j_gene: TRBJ2-2
len: 12
abundance: many
d_gene: -
CDR3aa: CASITGPGELFF
CDR3nt: TGTGCCAGCATTACAGGGCCCGGGGAGCTGTTTTTT

v_gene: TRBV28
j_gene: TRBJ2-4
len: 15
abundance: few
d_gene: -
CDR3aa: CASSSGVLAKNIQYF
CDR3nt: TGTGCCAGCAGTTCCGGGGTTCTGGCCAAAAACATTCAGTACTTC

v_gene: TRBV12-3/TRBV12-4
j_gene: TRBJ2-7
len: 14
abundance: many
d_gene: TRBD1
CDR3aa: CASSLEARGYEQYF
CDR3nt: TGTGCCAGCAGTTTAGAGGCCAGGGGGTACGAGCAGTACTTC

v_gene: TRBV15
j_gene: TRBJ2-1
len: 12
abundance: few
d_gene: -
CDR3aa: CATSRPSYEQFF
CDR3nt: TGTGCCACCAGCAGACCAAGCTATGAGCAGTTCTTC

v_gene: TRBV6-1
j_gene: TRBJ2-3
len: 17
abundance: few
d_gene: -
CDR3aa: CASSAWGGGEVLLLKYF
CDR3nt: TGTGCCAGCAGTGCATGGGGTGGGGGCGAGGTTCTCCTTCTCAAGTATTTT

v_gene: TRBV6-4
j_gene: TRBJ2-7
len: 13
abundance: -
d_gene: -
CDR3aa: CASSDSVGYELYF
CDR3nt: TGTGCCAGCAGTGACTCTGTGGGCTACGAGCTGTACTTC

v_gene: TRBV5-1
j_gene: TRBJ2-2
len: 17
abundance: few
d_gene: -
CDR3aa: CASSLALAGANTGELFF
CDR3nt: TGCGCCAGCAGCTTGGCCCTGGCAGGAGCAAACACCGGGGAGCTGTTTTTT

v_gene: TRBV6-1
j_gene: TRBJ1-4
len: 14
abundance: many
d_gene: -
CDR3aa: CASSEVGSNEKLFF
CDR3nt: TGTGCCAGCAGTGAAGTGGGCAGTAATGAAAAACTGTTTTTT

v_gene: TRBV4-1
j_gene: TRBJ2-5
len: 17
abundance: -
d_gene: -
CDR3aa: CASSPWTGTYLQETQYF
CDR3nt: TGCGCCAGCAGCCCCTGGACCGGGACATACCTCCAAGAGACCCAGTACTTC

v_gene: TRBV12-3/TRBV12-4
j_gene: TRBJ2-2
len: 15
abundance: -
d_gene: -
CDR3aa: CASSLWTVNTGELFF
CDR3nt: TGTGCCAGCAGTTTGTGGACGGTGAACACCGGGGAGCTGTTTTTT

v_gene: TRBV20-1
j_gene: TRBJ2-1
len: 11
abundance: many
d_gene: -
CDR3aa: CSALKVNEQFF
CDR3nt: TGCAGTGCCCTCAAAGTAAATGAGCAGTTCTTC

v_gene: TRBV5-8
j_gene: TRBJ1-6
len: 14
abundance: few
d_gene: -
CDR3aa: CASSTGRDNSPLHF
CDR3nt: TGTGCCAGCAGCACGGGACGGGATAATTCACCCCTCCACTTT

v_gene: TRBV4-1
j_gene: TRBJ1-2
len: 15
abundance: many
d_gene: -
CDR3aa: CASSQAEGTTYGYTF
CDR3nt: TGCGCCAGCAGCCAAGCTGAGGGGACTACCTATGGCTACACCTTC

v_gene: TRBV2
j_gene: TRBJ2-1
len: 17
abundance: -
d_gene: -
CDR3aa: CASGSQVGLAAYNEQFF
CDR3nt: TGTGCCAGCGGGTCACAAGTAGGATTAGCGGCCTACAATGAGCAGTTCTTC

v_gene: TRBV4-1
j_gene: TRBJ1-3
len: 16
abundance: few
d_gene: -
CDR3aa: CASSQVFEGAGNTIYF
CDR3nt: TGCGCCAGCAGCCAAGTTTTCGAAGGGGCTGGAAACACCATATATTTT

v_gene: TRBV29-1
j_gene: TRBJ2-5
len: 15
abundance: few
d_gene: TRBD2
CDR3aa: CSVYLAGASKETQYF
CDR3nt: TGCAGCGTTTACTTAGCGGGGGCCTCGAAAGAGACCCAGTACTTC

v_gene: TRBV28
j_gene: TRBJ2-6
len: 17
abundance: few
d_gene: -
CDR3aa: CASRGTIGYSGANVLTF
CDR3nt: TGTGCCAGCAGGGGGACAATAGGGTACTCTGGGGCCAACGTCCTGACTTTC

v_gene: TRBV7-2
j_gene: TRBJ2-1
len: 12
abundance: many
d_gene: -
CDR3aa: CASSPRAREQFF
CDR3nt: TGTGCCAGCAGCCCTCGGGCGAGGGAGCAGTTCTTC

v_gene: TRBV20-1
j_gene: TRBJ2-1
len: 13
abundance: few
d_gene: -
CDR3aa: CSAGRGFGNEQFF
CDR3nt: TGCAGTGCGGGAAGGGGGTTCGGCAATGAGCAGTTCTTC

v_gene: TRBV5-1
j_gene: TRBJ2-1
len: 17
abundance: many
d_gene: TRBD2
CDR3aa: CASSLEGAGLGDNEQFF
CDR3nt: TGCGCCAGCAGCTTGGAAGGGGCGGGACTAGGGGACAATGAGCAGTTCTTC

v_gene: TRBV10-2
j_gene: TRBJ2-5
len: 16
abundance: few
d_gene: TRBD1
CDR3aa: CASSERVGTGKETQYF
CDR3nt: TGCGCCAGCAGCGAGAGGGTTGGGACAGGTAAAGAGACCCAGTACTTC

v_gene: TRBV27
j_gene: TRBJ2-3
len: 14
abundance: few
d_gene: TRBD2
CDR3aa: CASSLGGAWDTQYF
CDR3nt: TGTGCCAGCAGTCTCGGGGGGGCCTGGGATACGCAGTATTTT

v_gene: TRBV6-1
j_gene: TRBJ2-3
len: 16
abundance: many
d_gene: TRBD1
CDR3aa: CASSARDRVYSDTQYF
CDR3nt: TGTGCCAGCAGTGCCAGGGACAGGGTCTACTCAGATACGCAGTATTTT